This is a list of T cell receptor beta chains from one sample in a study of shared clonotypes between healthy human individuals. Using immunoSEQ multiplex PCR, the repertoire was profiled, and TCRdb retains in-frame clones only, with some absent. The sample consists of millions of clones, just under 95% of them appearing once. Sequenced material: naive CD8+ T cells sorted from blood. All receptors come from a man aged 18-30 years in good health. The CDR3 runs from the conserved cysteine through the conserved F or W. A D gene is named only where the DNA matches it firmly. Clone size is shown for a subset of rows, as once, few, many or a class of expanded clone.

TRBV10-2	TRBJ2-1	once	NA	CASSRPGADNEQFF	TGCGCCAGCAGTCGGCCGGGGGCGGACAATGAGCAGTTCTTC
TRBV28	TRBJ2-3	NA	TRBD2	CASSLPLGGGTDTQYF	TGTGCCAGCAGTCTCCCCCTGGGGGGGGGCACAGATACGCAGTATTTT
TRBV9	TRBJ2-1	NA	TRBD2	CASSVTPAGGYNEQFF	TGTGCCAGCAGCGTTACCCCAGCGGGGGGGTACAATGAGCAGTTCTTC
TRBV27	TRBJ1-2	few	NA	CASSFGTGYGYTF	TGTGCCAGCAGTTTCGGGACGGGCTATGGCTACACCTTC
TRBV6-5	TRBJ2-7	NA	NA	CASSYGQPAYEQYF	TGTGCCAGCAGTTACGGACAGCCCGCCTACGAGCAGTACTTC
TRBV7-9	TRBJ2-1	NA	NA	CASSSTELVPSSYNEQFF	TGTGCCAGCAGCTCCACCGAATTGGTTCCCAGCTCCTACAATGAGCAGTTCTTC
TRBV1	TRBJ2-5	NA	NA	CTSSQAGRSGRVSETQYF	TGCACCAGCAGCCAAGCGGGTCGGAGCGGGAGGGTCTCAGAGACCCAGTACTTC
TRBV7-9	TRBJ2-7	NA	TRBD1	CASSPAGTAPVEQYF	TGTGCCAGCAGCCCAGCCGGGACAGCACCCGTCGAGCAGTACTTC
TRBV16	TRBJ1-2	NA	NA	CASSQSAEGDGYTF	TGTGCCAGCAGCCAATCCGCCGAAGGGGATGGCTACACCTTC
TRBV2	TRBJ2-5	NA	TRBD2	CASSPPWGGETQYF	TGTGCCAGCAGTCCCCCTTGGGGGGGAGAGACCCAGTACTTC
TRBV5-1	TRBJ2-5	NA	TRBD2	CASSLWSGLDQETQYF	TGCGCCAGCAGCTTGTGGTCGGGACTAGACCAAGAGACCCAGTACTTC
TRBV5-1	TRBJ1-1	NA	NA	CASSLFVNSEGIGDEAFF	TGCGCCAGCAGCTTGTTCGTAAATAGTGAGGGGATCGGGGATGAAGCTTTCTTT
TRBV27	TRBJ1-1	NA	NA	CASSLAPGAMHTEAFF	TGTGCCAGCAGTTTAGCCCCAGGGGCGATGCACACTGAAGCTTTCTTT
TRBV11-2	TRBJ2-7	NA	TRBD1	CASSSGQGFYEQYF	TGTGCCAGCAGCTCAGGACAGGGGTTCTACGAGCAGTACTTC
TRBV7-9	TRBJ1-1	NA	TRBD1	CASSFAAGGTEAFF	TGTGCCAGCAGCTTCGCGGCAGGGGGCACTGAAGCTTTCTTT
TRBV28	TRBJ2-7	once	TRBD2	CASSSFGGGAYEQYF	TGTGCCAGCAGTTCGTTTGGGGGAGGGGCCTACGAGCAGTACTTC
TRBV5-1	TRBJ1-4	NA	NA	CASSLRDGNEKLFF	TGCGCCAGCAGCTTAAGGGACGGTAATGAAAAACTGTTTTTT
TRBV6-6	TRBJ2-7	NA	TRBD1	CASSAGQGGVHEQYF	TGTGCCAGCAGTGCAGGACAGGGGGGAGTCCACGAGCAGTACTTC
TRBV27	TRBJ1-1	NA	NA	CASSIGDEAFF	TGTGCCAGCAGCATCGGAGATGAAGCTTTCTTT
TRBV4-3	TRBJ2-7	NA	TRBD2	CASSQESGSYSYEQYF	TGCGCCAGCAGCCAAGAAAGCGGGAGTTACTCCTACGAGCAGTACTTC
TRBV21-1	TRBJ2-1	NA	NA	CASSNRGPRARDNNEQFF	TGTGCCAGCAGCAATAGGGGACCCCGAGCGAGAGATAACAATGAGCAGTTCTTC
TRBV6-5	TRBJ2-7	once	TRBD2	CASSWTSSSYEQYF	TGTGCCAGCAGTTGGACTAGCAGCTCCTACGAGCAGTACTTC
TRBV27	TRBJ2-7	NA	TRBD1	CASSASRTGTYEQYF	TGTGCCAGCAGTGCCTCCCGGACAGGCACCTACGAGCAGTACTTC
TRBV6-5	TRBJ2-7	NA	NA	CASRAWGAHYEQYF	TGTGCCAGCAGGGCCTGGGGGGCCCACTACGAGCAGTACTTC
TRBV7-9	TRBJ1-6	few	NA	CASSLPGESSPLHF	TGTGCCAGCAGCTTACCGGGGGAGAGTTCACCCCTCCACTTT
TRBV7-6	TRBJ2-7	NA	NA	CASSPGEGDEQYF	TGTGCCAGCAGCCCTGGCGAAGGGGACGAGCAGTACTTC
TRBV4-1	TRBJ1-1	NA	NA	CASSQVPAGNTEAFF	TGCGCCAGCAGCCAGGTCCCGGCGGGGAACACTGAAGCTTTCTTT
TRBV6-5	TRBJ1-4	NA	NA	CASSYSSKDGKLFF	TGTGCCAGCAGTTACTCGTCCAAAGACGGAAAACTGTTTTTT
TRBV27	TRBJ2-1	NA	TRBD1	CASSLSTGGSYNEQFF	TGTGCCAGCAGTCTTTCAACAGGGGGCTCGTACAATGAGCAGTTCTTC
TRBV7-9	TRBJ2-2	NA	NA	CASSSLYTGELFF	TGTGCCAGCAGCTCCCTTTACACCGGGGAGCTGTTTTTT
TRBV18	TRBJ2-1	NA	TRBD2	CASSPVTSGRGNEQFF	TGTGCCAGCTCACCAGTGACTAGCGGGAGAGGAAATGAGCAGTTCTTC
TRBV27	TRBJ2-7	NA	TRBD1	CASSPSTGGKSYEQYF	TGTGCCAGCAGTCCCTCGACAGGGGGCAAGTCCTACGAGCAGTACTTC